This passage covers 28 T cell receptor beta chains from one sample sequenced in a study of CD8+CD57+ T cells in acquired aplastic anemia. Genomic DNA was employed as the template in profiling TCR beta VDJ and CDR3. From the reads, TCRdb called clonotypes with MiXCR, one entry per CDR3 protein. The data hold 100,000 to 150,000 distinct CDR3 sequences, with 48% observed a single time. The sequenced sample consisted of sorted CD4+, CD8+, or CD8+CD57+ T cells (not recorded which) from PBMCs. These receptors all come from a human donor in good health, serving as a control.

The chain couples TRBV15 to TRBJ2-1; D might be TRBD1 or TRBD2, each matching 5 bases. CDR1 is LNHNV, CDR2 YYDKDF, per germline (reference sequence). This CDR3 has 16 residues. V lost 0 bases, J lost 7 bases, and 16 bases lay in between. Here the CDR3 reads CATSRDLTGRSNEQFF. Written as DNA, the CDR3 is TGTGCCACCAGCAGAGATCTAACGGGACGCAGTAATGAGCAGTTCTTC.

In its sample, this clonotype was seen many times. The chain employs TRBV5-1 and TRBJ1-1; the match to TRBD1 covers 7 bases. Germline V lookup: CDR1 SGHRS, CDR2 YFSETQ. CDR3 length equals 13 residues. The V and J ends lost 4 bases and 6 bases, in that order; junction bases with no gene match: 6. The CDR3 protein is CASSRTGEAEAFF. CDR3 DNA sequence: TGCGCCAGCAGCAGAACAGGGGAGGCTGAAGCTTTCTTT.

In this sample, this clonotype turned up many times. This sequence joins TRBV10-3 and TRBJ2-3, with 15 bases matching TRBD2. Germline lookup yields CDR1 ENHRY and CDR2 SYGVKD. The CDR3 runs to 16 residues. V shed 8 bases and J 3 bases; nucleotides not matched to a gene: 6. Written as DNA, the CDR3 is TGTGCCATCCGACCGGGACTAGCGGGAGGTACAGATACGCAGTATTTT. Encoded protein: CAIRPGLAGGTDTQYF.

To note about this clonotype: Germline is not matched at one junction end, which may reflect a read error. The rearrangement joins TRBV12-3 or TRBV12-4 to TRBJ2-1; 10 bases are a match to TRBD2. CDR3 length: 16 amino acids. CDR3 loop: CASRPLSAGGRDEQSF. Here the CDR3 DNA reads TGTGCCAGCAGGCCCTTGTCAGCGGGGGGGCGTGATGAGCAGTCCTTC.

This clonotype was observed at least ten times. The DNA of the CDR3 is TGCAGTGTCAAAAAAGAGGGACAGGACCCTTACGAGCAGTACTTC. Translation gives CSVKKEGQDPYEQYF. V is TRBV20-1 and J is TRBJ2-7; 8 positions match TRBD1. Unmatched junction bases numbered 15, after V lost 7 bases and J lost 4 bases. Germline CDR1 and CDR2: DFQATT and SNEGSKA (reference sequence). CDR3 length: 15 residues.

The chain is built from TRBV10-3 and TRBJ2-3; 15 bases agree with TRBD2. The CDR3 totals 16 residues. After removal of 7 bases from V and 6 bases from J, the junction contained 8 bases not matched to a gene. Germline V gene data show CDR1 as ENHRY and CDR2 as SYGVKD. The CDR3 protein is CAITRTSGGARDTQYF. The CDR3 DNA is TGTGCCATCACTCGGACTAGCGGGGGGGCAAGGGATACGCAGTATTTT.

In its sample, this clonotype was seen many times. The J gene is TRBJ1-5, the V gene TRBV2, with TRBD1 matching over 8 bases. Germline trimming cut 6 bases from V and 4 bases from J; bases unmatched to any gene: 8. The CDR3 has 15 amino acids. CDR1 SNHLY and CDR2 FYNNEI come from the germline V gene. The CDR3 region is CASRVYRGSNQPQHF. The CDR3 DNA reads TGTGCCAGCAGGGTGTACAGGGGGAGTAATCAGCCCCAGCATTTT. The entire variable domain, with the rest obtained from reference TRBV2 and TRBJ1-5, is as follows: EPEVTQTPSHQVTQMGQEVILRCVPISNHLYFYWYRQILGQKVEFLVSFYNNEISEKSEIFDDQFSVERPDGSNFTLKIRSTKLEDSAMYFCASRVYRGSNQPQHFGDGTRLSIL.

The gene calls are TRBV2 and TRBJ1-2, with D unclear. The CDR3 contains 13 residues. Germline CDR1 SNHLY, CDR2 FYNNEI. V lost 3 bases, J lost 3 bases, and 8 bases lay in between. CDR3 amino acids: CASSDQGHYGYTF. In DNA, the CDR3 is TGTGCCAGCAGTGATCAAGGGCACTATGGCTACACCTTC.

As regards this clonotype: A junction boundary mismatches the germline segment, possibly from a read error. V gene TRBV29-1 combines with J gene TRBJ2-5; D may correspond to TRBD1 or TRBD2 (5 bases each). The last part of the DNA fits TRBJ2-7 better; the J call may be wrong. Germline CDR1 SQVTM, CDR2 ANQGSEA. CDR3 length: 14 residues. The CDR3: CSAEDGDPPYEQYF. The CDR3 nucleotides are TGCAGCGCTGAAGATGGGGACCCCCCCTACGAGCAGTACTTC.

V gene TRBV20-1 combines with J gene TRBJ2-1, with 8 bases lining up with TRBD2. Trimming took 0 bases from V and 8 from J; bases not matched to a gene: 6. The germline CDR1 and CDR2 sequences are DFQATT and SNEGSKA (reference sequence). The CDR3 loop spans 14 amino acids. CDR3 sequence: CSAREGGLAYEQFF. As DNA, the CDR3 is TGCAGTGCTAGAGAGGGCGGACTAGCCTATGAGCAGTTCTTC.

This clonotype has a count of ten or more. V is TRBV15 and J is TRBJ2-3, with a weak D call TRBD2 (6 bases). V shed 8 bases and J shed 2 bases, with 14 bases lying between them. The germline V gene has CDR1 LNHNV and CDR2 YYDKDF (reference sequence). The length of the CDR3 is 14 residues. The CDR3 nucleotides read TGTGCCACCGGGTGGGAGGCGGACACAGATACGCAGTATTTT. Its protein is CATGWEADTDTQYF.

This clonotype was picked up a small number of times. The rearrangement joins TRBV7-9 to TRBJ1-5, with 7 positions matching TRBD1. The CDR3 totals 12 residues. Germline V CDR1 and CDR2: SEHNR, FQNEAQ (reference sequence). V trimming: 7 bases; J trimming: 6 bases; junction bases outside the gene matches: 3. The CDR3 is CASTRGGQPQHF. In nucleotides, the CDR3 is TGTGCCAGCACCAGGGGGGGTCAGCCCCAGCATTTT.

This clonotype has a count of ten or more. The V and J genes are TRBV6-1 and TRBJ2-3, with TRBD2 as a possible D gene (5 bases). V shed 6 bases and J shed 6 bases, with 19 bases lying between them. The CDR3 consists of 15 residues. Germline-derived CDR1 and CDR2 are MNHNS and SASEGT. The CDR3 region has the DNA TGTGCCAGCAGGGAACTTAGCGTGCAATCTGATACGCAGTATTTT. It codes for CASRELSVQSDTQYF.

J is TRBJ2-7 and V is TRBV19; 7 bases align to TRBD1. V gave up 3 bases and J gave up 3 bases; unmatched junction bases: 2. The CDR3 contains 13 residues. CDR1 and CDR2 from the germline V gene are LNHDA and SQIVND (reference sequence). CDR3 amino acids: CASSITGVYEQYF. DNA for the CDR3: TGTGCCAGTAGTATCACAGGGGTCTACGAGCAGTACTTC. The full variable domain, its missing parts supplied by reference TRBV19 and TRBJ2-7, is DGGITQSPKYLFRKEGQNVTLSCEQNLNHDAMYWYRQDPGQGLRLIYYSQIVNDFQKGDIAEGYSVSREKKESFPLTVTSAQKNPTAFYLCASSITGVYEQYFGPGTRLTVT.

There are many counts of this clonotype. V usage is TRBV18 and J usage is TRBJ1-3; D unresolved. V was shortened by 2 bases and J by 2 bases, with 10 bases between the two germline ends. The V gene's germline CDR1 is KGHSH and CDR2 LQKENI. The CDR3 loop spans 15 amino acids. CDR3 in DNA: TGTGCCAGCTCACCATTTATGGAGCCTGGAAACACCATATATTTT. This codes for CASSPFMEPGNTIYF. The full variable domain, completed using reference TRBV18 and TRBJ1-3, is NAGVMQNPRHLVRRRGQEARLRCSPMKGHSHVYWYRQLPEEGLKFMVYLQKENIIDESGMPKERFSAEFPKEGPSILRIQQVVRGDSAAYFCASSPFMEPGNTIYFGEGSWLTVV.

J is TRBJ1-1 and V is TRBV24-1, with a possible D match to TRBD1 (5 bases). The CDR3 contains 15 residues. The V gene lost 7 bases and the J gene lost 0 bases, with 14 bases spanning the gap. Looked up from germline, CDR1 is KGHDR and CDR2 is SFDVKD. The CDR3 loop is CATRTGGHMNTEAFF. Here the CDR3 DNA reads TGTGCCACCAGAACTGGAGGACACATGAACACTGAAGCTTTCTTT.

This chain joins TRBV7-2 and TRBJ1-2; D is unresolved. The V and J ends lost 0 bases and 2 bases respectively, with 10 bases between them. The germline V gene has CDR1 SGHTA and CDR2 FQGNSA. The CDR3 loop spans 15 amino acids. Written as DNA, the CDR3 is TGTGCCAGCAGCTTAGCGCGGTGGCAGAACTATGGCTACACCTTC. It yields the protein CASSLARWQNYGYTF.

The chain joins TRBV2 to TRBJ1-2; 10 bases fit TRBD1. V shed 4 bases and J 7 bases; nucleotides not matched to a gene: 9. Germline CDR1 SNHLY, CDR2 FYNNEI. The CDR3 covers 15 residues. The CDR3 loop is CASSGRGQGSSGYTF. Here the CDR3 DNA reads TGTGCCAGCAGTGGACGGGGACAGGGGAGCTCTGGCTACACCTTC. Together with reference TRBV2 and TRBJ1-2, the CDR3 gives the full variable domain: EPEVTQTPSHQVTQMGQEVILRCVPISNHLYFYWYRQILGQKVEFLVSFYNNEISEKSEIFDDQFSVERPDGSNFTLKIRSTKLEDSAMYFCASSGRGQGSSGYTFGSGTRLTVV.

This sequence joins TRBV4-1 and TRBJ1-3; perhaps TRBD1 as D (6 bases). CDR1 is MGHRA, CDR2 YSYEKL, per germline. V shed 6 bases and J shed 0 bases, with 12 bases lying between them. The CDR3 sequence is 15 residues long. Here the CDR3 reads CASRQGPRSGNTIYF. In DNA form, the CDR3 reads TGCGCCAGCAGACAGGGACCTCGCTCTGGAAACACCATATATTTT.

This clonotype was counted at least ten times. The V call is TRBV18, the J call TRBJ1-6; D call uncertain. Trimming stripped 4 bases from V and 10 bases from J, with 14 bases between. Germline V gene lookup returns CDR1 KGHSH and CDR2 LQKENI. The CDR3 has 14 amino acids. The CDR3 here is CASSQAAFRSPLHF. The CDR3 DNA is TGTGCCAGCTCACAGGCCGCCTTTAGGTCACCCCTCCACTTT.

The chain couples TRBV29-1 to TRBJ1-2; D not resolved. CDR3 length equals 14 residues. Germline V gene data show CDR1 as SQVTM and CDR2 as ANQGSEA. V dropped 3 bases and J dropped 1 base, with 12 bases sitting between them. In DNA form, the CDR3 reads TGCAGCGTTGAGCCTGATAAGCTTAACTATGGCTACACCTTC. It codes for CSVEPDKLNYGYTF. Full variable domain (rest looked up from reference TRBV29-1 and TRBJ1-2): SAVISQKPSRDICQRGTSLTIQCQVDSQVTMMFWYRQQPGQSLTLIATANQGSEATYESGFVIDKFPISRPNLTFSTLTVSNMSPEDSSIYLCSVEPDKLNYGYTFGSGTRLTVV.

The chain couples TRBV4-1 to TRBJ2-3, with TRBD2 matching 7 bases. The CDR3 consists of 13 residues. From germline, CDR1 is MGHRA and CDR2 YSYEKL. V lost 2 bases and J lost 6; bases outside the gene matches: 2. CDR3 protein: CASSQLAVDTQYF. CDR3 nucleotides: TGCGCCAGCAGCCAACTAGCGGTGGATACGCAGTATTTT.

CDR3 sequence (DNA): TGTGCCAGCAGTGGGGGTAGGGGAGGAGGAATGAACACTGAAGCTTTCTTT. Its protein is CASSGGRGGGMNTEAFF. This chain links TRBV25-1 with TRBJ1-1, with TRBD1 as a possible D gene (5 bases). Trimming removed 4 bases from V and 0 bases from J, with 18 bases in between. The CDR3 contains 17 residues. Germline V gene lookup returns CDR1 MGHDK and CDR2 SYGVNS.

The rearrangement uses TRBV10-3 and TRBJ2-7; weak D call: TRBD1 (6 bases). The CDR3 loop spans 11 amino acids. Looked up from germline, CDR1 is ENHRY and CDR2 is SYGVKD. The V end was cut by 10 bases, the J end by 3 bases, with 10 bases between. CDR3 amino acids: CATVDSYEQYF. The CDR3, as DNA: TGTGCCACTGTGGACAGCTACGAGCAGTACTTC.

This clonotype was seen ten or more times. The chain links TRBV6-1 to TRBJ1-2; tentative D call: TRBD1 (6 bases). Trimming pared 7 bases from V and 4 bases from J, leaving 16 bases between. CDR3 length: 14 residues. CDR1 MNHNS and CDR2 SASEGT come from the germline V gene. The CDR3: CASKPTTGPYGYTF. The CDR3 DNA is TGTGCCAGCAAACCTACGACAGGCCCCTATGGCTACACCTTC.

This clonotype occurred once. The J gene is TRBJ2-5, the V gene TRBV19; D possibly corresponds to TRBD1 (6 bases). This CDR3 is 14 amino acids long. V was cut by 6 bases and J by 3 bases, with 14 bases left in between. The germline CDR1 and CDR2 sequences are LNHDA and SQIVND (reference sequence). The CDR3 region is CASRNRERKETQYF. CDR3 DNA: TGTGCCAGTAGGAACAGGGAGAGGAAAGAGACCCAGTACTTC.

Of note for this clonotype: Possible read error: a much larger clone is one base away. The CDR3 region has the DNA TGTGCCAGCAGCCACCCCCCAGGGAGGGGAACAGATACGCAGTATTTT. Translation gives CASSHPPGRGTDTQYF. The chain employs TRBV6-1 and TRBJ2-3; 7 bases match TRBD2. CDR1 MNHNS and CDR2 SASEGT come from the germline V gene. V was pared by 6 bases and J by 3 bases, with 12 bases of the junction left unmatched. The CDR3 contains 16 residues.

This clonotype was found many times. V and J are TRBV14 and TRBJ2-1; 11 nucleotides align to TRBD2. Germline V gene sequence: CDR1 SGHDN, CDR2 FVKESK. Trimming cost V 4 bases and J 6 bases; bases outside gene matches: 11. The CDR3 contains 17 residues. CDR3: CASSPRYLAGGLNEQFF. CDR3 bases: TGTGCCAGCAGCCCACGGTACTTAGCGGGGGGGCTCAATGAGCAGTTCTTC.